This T cell receptor beta chain was identified in a study of response to subunit inactivated influenza vaccine. Of note for this clonotype: The antigen is unknown.

Findings and limits, study-wide: Researchers suggested that each seasonal influenza vaccination recruits few new T cells.

TCRdb re-derived calls from the RT-PCR reads in MiXCR, one entry per CDR3 protein. The table includes 700,000 to 800,000 distinct CDR3 sequences, 18% detected once. Germline CDR1 SGHRS, CDR2 YFSETQ. V lost 4 bases and J 4 bases, leaving 14 bases between the germline ends. The CDR3 runs to 14 residues. Specimen: PBMCs from blood, collected 4 to 6 days after vaccination. This receptor was taken from a man aged 50 to 59 who received an inactivated influenza vaccine. This sequence joins TRBV5-1 and TRBJ2-5; tentative D call: TRBD1 (5 bases). The CDR3 DNA sequence: TGCGCCAGCAGCAGGTGGGCGGACACAGAGACCCAGTACTTC. Residues: CASSRWADTETQYF.